This T cell receptor (beta chain) appears in the sequencing data of a study of PD-1 blockade in classical Hodgkin lymphoma. Brentuximab vedotin exposure varied, and every patient relapsed after autologous stem cell transplantation. The table came from immunoSEQ multiplex PCR; TCRdb's copy has only in-frame clones and leaves some out. The data hold about 94,000 clones, with 89% observed a single time. The source material was peripheral blood mononuclear cells (PBMCs), sampled before the second cycle of nivolumab. The receptor comes from a human donor with classical Hodgkin lymphoma.

Here the CDR3 DNA reads TGTGCCAGCAGAAGGACACCGGGACAGGGAGATGAAAAACTGTTTTTT. Translated, it gives CASRRTPGQGDEKLFF. The chain joins TRBV27 to TRBJ1-4; 9 bases match TRBD1. After removal of 6 bases from V and 6 bases from J, the junction contained 11 bases not matched to a gene. Looked up from germline, CDR1 is MNHEY and CDR2 is SMNVEV (reference sequence). This CDR3 has 16 residues.